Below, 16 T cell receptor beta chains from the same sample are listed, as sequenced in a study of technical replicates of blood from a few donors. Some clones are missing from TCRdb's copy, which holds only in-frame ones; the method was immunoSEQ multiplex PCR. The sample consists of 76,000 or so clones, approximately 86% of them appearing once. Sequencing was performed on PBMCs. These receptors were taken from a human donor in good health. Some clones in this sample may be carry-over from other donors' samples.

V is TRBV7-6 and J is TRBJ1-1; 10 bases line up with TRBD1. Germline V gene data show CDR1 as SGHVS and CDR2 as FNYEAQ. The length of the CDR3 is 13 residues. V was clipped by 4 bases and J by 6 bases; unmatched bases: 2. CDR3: CASSWDRGAEAFF. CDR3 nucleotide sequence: TGTGCCAGCAGCTGGGACAGGGGAGCTGAAGCTTTCTTT.

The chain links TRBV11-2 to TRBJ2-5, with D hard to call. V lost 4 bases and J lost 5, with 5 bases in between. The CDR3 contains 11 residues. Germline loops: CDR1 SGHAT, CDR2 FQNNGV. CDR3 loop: CASSSMETQYF. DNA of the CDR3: TGTGCCAGCAGCTCCATGGAGACCCAGTACTTC.

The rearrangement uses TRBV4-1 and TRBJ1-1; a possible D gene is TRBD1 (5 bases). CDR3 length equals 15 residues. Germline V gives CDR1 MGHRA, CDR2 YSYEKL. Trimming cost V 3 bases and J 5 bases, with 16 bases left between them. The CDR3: CASSHSLRGETEAFF. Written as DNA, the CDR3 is TGCGCCAGCAGCCACTCCCTTCGGGGGGAGACTGAAGCTTTCTTT.

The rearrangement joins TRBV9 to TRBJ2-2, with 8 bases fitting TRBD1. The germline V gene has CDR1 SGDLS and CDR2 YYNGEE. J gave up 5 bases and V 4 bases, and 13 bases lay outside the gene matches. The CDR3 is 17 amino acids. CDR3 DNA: TGTGCCAGCAGCCCCCGAGGGGACAGGAGTTGGACCGGGGAGCTGTTTTTT. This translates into CASSPRGDRSWTGELFF.

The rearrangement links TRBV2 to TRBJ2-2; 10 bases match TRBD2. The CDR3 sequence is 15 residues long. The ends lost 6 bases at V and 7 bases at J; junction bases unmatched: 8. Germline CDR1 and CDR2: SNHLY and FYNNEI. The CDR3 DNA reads TGTGCCAGCAGCGCCACTAGCGGGGTTGTCGGGGAGCTGTTTTTT. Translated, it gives CASSATSGVVGELFF.

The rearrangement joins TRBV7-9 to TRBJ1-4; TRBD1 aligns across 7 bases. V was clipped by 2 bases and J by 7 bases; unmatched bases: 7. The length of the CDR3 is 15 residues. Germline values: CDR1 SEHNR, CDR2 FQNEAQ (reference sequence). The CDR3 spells CASSLMTGHVEKLFF. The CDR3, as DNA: TGTGCCAGCAGCTTAATGACAGGGCATGTTGAAAAACTGTTTTTT.

In nucleotides, the CDR3 is TGTGCCAGCACTCCAGGCCCTTACTATGGCTACACCTTC. It encodes CASTPGPYYGYTF. The chain carries TRBV6-5 and TRBJ1-2; no definite D call. Germline CDR1 reads MNHEY; CDR2 reads SVGAGI. CDR3 length: 13 residues. V lost 7 bases to trimming and J lost 3 bases, with 12 bases between them.

The CDR3 DNA follows: TGTGCCAGCAGCCACCCGGGACAGGCGAACACTGAAGCTTTCTTT. Translated: CASSHPGQANTEAFF. The gene calls are TRBV4-2 and TRBJ1-1, with TRBD1 matching 8 bases. Germline V gene data show CDR1 as LGHNA and CDR2 as YNFKEQ. CDR3 length: 15 amino acids. Trimming took 3 bases from V and 1 from J; bases not matched to a gene: 4.

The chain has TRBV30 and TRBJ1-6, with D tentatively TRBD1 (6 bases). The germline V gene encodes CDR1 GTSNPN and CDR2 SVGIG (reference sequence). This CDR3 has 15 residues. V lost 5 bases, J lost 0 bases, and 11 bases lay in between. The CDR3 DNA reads TGTGCCTGGCAGGACAGTAGCTCCTATAATTCACCCCTCCACTTT. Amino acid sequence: CAWQDSSSYNSPLHF.

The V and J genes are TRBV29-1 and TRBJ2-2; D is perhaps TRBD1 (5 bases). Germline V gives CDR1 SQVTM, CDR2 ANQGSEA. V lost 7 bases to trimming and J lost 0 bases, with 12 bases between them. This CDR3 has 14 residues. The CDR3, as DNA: TGCAGCGGGCGGCTCAGGGCGAACACCGGGGAGCTGTTTTTT. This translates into CSGRLRANTGELFF.

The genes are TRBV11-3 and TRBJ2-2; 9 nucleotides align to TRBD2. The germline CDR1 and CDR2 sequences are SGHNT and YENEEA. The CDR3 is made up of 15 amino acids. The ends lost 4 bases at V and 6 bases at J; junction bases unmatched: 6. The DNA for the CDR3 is TGTGCCAGCAGCTCTAGAAGCGGGGGGCCCGGGGAGCTGTTTTTT. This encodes CASSSRSGGPGELFF.

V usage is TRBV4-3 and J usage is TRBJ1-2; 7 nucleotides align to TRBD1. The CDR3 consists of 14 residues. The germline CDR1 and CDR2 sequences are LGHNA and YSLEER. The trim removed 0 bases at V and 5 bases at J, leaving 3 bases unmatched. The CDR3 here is CASSQEQGDYGYTF. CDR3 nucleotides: TGCGCCAGCAGCCAAGAGCAGGGGGATTATGGCTACACCTTC.

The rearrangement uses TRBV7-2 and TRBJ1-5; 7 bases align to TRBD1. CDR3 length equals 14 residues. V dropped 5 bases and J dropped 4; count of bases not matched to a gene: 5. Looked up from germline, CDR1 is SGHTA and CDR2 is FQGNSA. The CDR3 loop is CASSPEQGNQPQHF. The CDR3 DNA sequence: TGTGCCAGCAGCCCGGAACAGGGGAATCAGCCCCAGCATTTT.

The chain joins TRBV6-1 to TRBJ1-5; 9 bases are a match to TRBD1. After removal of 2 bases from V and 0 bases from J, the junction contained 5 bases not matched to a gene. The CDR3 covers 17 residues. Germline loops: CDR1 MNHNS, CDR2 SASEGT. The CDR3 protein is CASSEFGDRASNQPQHF. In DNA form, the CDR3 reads TGTGCCAGCAGTGAATTTGGGGACAGGGCTAGCAATCAGCCCCAGCATTTT.

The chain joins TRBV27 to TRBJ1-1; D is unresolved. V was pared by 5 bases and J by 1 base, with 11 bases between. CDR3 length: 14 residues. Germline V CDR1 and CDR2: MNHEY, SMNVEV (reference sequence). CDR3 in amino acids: CASSREAPNTEAFF. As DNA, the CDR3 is TGTGCCAGCAGTCGAGAGGCCCCGAACACTGAAGCTTTCTTT.

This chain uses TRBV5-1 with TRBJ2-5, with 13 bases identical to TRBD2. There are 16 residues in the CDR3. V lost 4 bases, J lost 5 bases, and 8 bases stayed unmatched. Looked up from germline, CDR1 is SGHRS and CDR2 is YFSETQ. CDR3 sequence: CASSRGLAGNRETQYF. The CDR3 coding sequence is TGCGCCAGCAGCCGGGGACTAGCGGGGAATAGGGAGACCCAGTACTTC. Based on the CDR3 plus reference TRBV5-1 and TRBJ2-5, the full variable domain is KAGVTQTPRYLIKTRGQQVTLSCSPISGHRSVSWYQQTPGQGLQFLFEYFSETQRNKGNFPGRFSGRQFSNSRSEMNVSTLELGDSALYLCASSRGLAGNRETQYFGPGTRLLVL.